The 5 T cell receptor beta chains below come from one sample, sequenced in a study of beta chain features in type 1 diabetes. Every bit of the isolated RNA underwent reverse transcription, so sequencing read expressed TCRB transcripts. Assay: immunoSEQ multiplex PCR; the TCRdb copy retains only in-frame clones and omits some. The table records about 160,000 clones, approximately 8.4% of them present only once. What was sequenced was central memory CD4+ T cells from blood. The receptors stem from a woman aged 18-29 years in good health.

The V and J genes are TRBV30 and TRBJ2-1; D may be TRBD1 (5 bases). Trimming removed 4 bases from V and 5 bases from J, with 9 bases in between. Germline V gene sequence: CDR1 GTSNPN, CDR2 SVGIG (reference sequence). The CDR3 loop spans 12 amino acids. CDR3 sequence reads: CAWTREDNEQFF. The DNA of the CDR3 is TGTGCCTGGACCAGGGAAGACAATGAGCAGTTCTTC.

The chain is built from TRBV7-3 and TRBJ2-3, with TRBD2 matching over 10 bases. This CDR3 has 14 residues. CDR1 and CDR2 from the germline V gene are SGHTA and FQGTGA. V gave up 1 base and J gave up 11 bases; unmatched junction bases: 6. CDR3 nucleotides: TGTGCCAGCAGCTTAAGGGCTAGCGGGGGCCGGCAGTATTTT. This gives the protein CASSLRASGGRQYF. Variable domain in full (rest from reference TRBV7-3 and TRBJ2-3): GAGVSQTPSNKVTEKGKYVELRCDPISGHTALYWYRQSLGQGPEFLIYFQGTGAADDSGLPNDRFFAVRPEGSVSTLKIQRTERGDSAVYLCASSLRASGGRQYFGPGTRLTVL.

In its sample, this clone was seen a few times. The chain joins TRBV5-4 to TRBJ2-7; TRBD1 is a possible D gene (5 bases). Germline V lookup: CDR1 SGHNT, CDR2 YYREEE (reference sequence). V was pared by 0 bases and J by 6 bases, with 7 bases between. This CDR3 contains 12 residues. CDR3 nucleotide sequence: TGTGCCAGCAGCTTGGATCAGGGCGAGCAGTACTTC. It specifies CASSLDQGEQYF.

The rearrangement joins TRBV7-6 to TRBJ2-5; weak D call: TRBD2 (5 bases). This CDR3 has 16 residues. Trimming took 1 base from V and 5 from J, leaving 17 bases between them. The V gene's germline CDR1 is SGHVS and CDR2 FNYEAQ. This CDR3 is CASSLGVDGMVETQYF. CDR3 nucleotide sequence: TGTGCCAGCAGCTTAGGGGTCGACGGGATGGTCGAGACCCAGTACTTC.

This clone was observed a few times. This rearrangement joins TRBV7-3 to TRBJ2-1; 12 bases agree with TRBD2. Trimming cost V 8 bases and J 9 bases; bases outside gene matches: 5. The CDR3 spans 13 residues. Germline V lookup: CDR1 SGHTA, CDR2 FQGTGA. CDR3 in amino acids: CASGSSGGGEQFF. CDR3 DNA: TGTGCCAGCGGATCTAGCGGGGGGGGTGAGCAGTTCTTC. The variable domain in full, with the rest retrieved from reference TRBV7-3 and TRBJ2-1, is GAGVSQTPSNKVTEKGKYVELRCDPISGHTALYWYRQSLGQGPEFLIYFQGTGAADDSGLPNDRFFAVRPEGSVSTLKIQRTERGDSAVYLCASGSSGGGEQFFGPGTRLTVL.